This TCR beta chain originates from a study of regulatory T cells in long-lasting Graves disease. General study results and limits: Fewer public clonotypes were shared by new patients (roughly 970) than by persistent patients (2,741). When disease was persistent, TRBV28, TRBJ1-2 and TRBJ2-5 were the favored segments.

The CDR3 has 10 amino acids. With 3 bases removed from V and 6 bases from J, the gap between germline ends came to 5 bases. CDR1 and CDR2 (germline): GTSNPN, SVGIG (reference sequence). The time point is: newly diagnosed GD, antithyroid drugs for less than 3 months. Making the TCR library involved RNA that had been extracted from PBMCs. This clonotype was seen many times. Antigen: not known. To make TCR beta libraries, researchers used iRepertoire HTBI primers and Arm-PCR of CDR3 regions. TCRdb analysed the multiplex PCR reads with MiXCR anew, one entry per CDR3 protein. The sample lists hundreds of thousands of distinct CDR3 sequences, roughly 16% occurring once. The data were also submitted as part of a second study, on T cells in Graves' hyperthyroidism and ophthalmopathy. Turning to that study: First-round RT-PCR with HTBI primers amplified the TCR CDR3 region. Most expanded thyroid clonotypes above 0.001 recurred in blood.

The receptor's source is a woman aged 40-65 years with Graves disease. This chain links TRBV30 with TRBJ1-2; tentatively, D is TRBD1 (5 bases). The sequences come from peripheral blood mononuclear cells (PBMCs), collected at new diagnosis, from a patient treated with antithyroid drugs. The CDR3 sequence: CAWSRDGYTF. CDR3 bases: TGTGCCTGGAGCAGGGATGGCTACACCTTC.